These 5 T cell receptor beta chains came from one sample sequenced in a study of CD8 T cells in ankylosing spondylitis. Via MiXCR, TCRdb re-called the 5' RACE reads, giving one row per CDR3 protein. The sample yields 350,000 or so distinct CDR3 sequences, roughly 14% seen once. Material: blood, either unsorted or a sorted T cell fraction (not recorded which). These receptors came from a male donor with ankylosing spondylitis or in good health (not recorded which).

This clonotype was seen only a few times. The chain joins TRBV30 to TRBJ2-5; TRBD2 is a possible D gene (5 bases). CDR3 size: 12 residues. Germline V gene data show CDR1 as GTSNPN and CDR2 as SVGIG (reference sequence). Trimming took 2 bases from V and 6 from J, leaving 10 bases between them. CDR3 loop: CAWSRGLQTQYF. The CDR3 DNA reads as TGTGCCTGGAGTCGGGGTTTGCAGACCCAGTACTTC.

The gene calls are TRBV20-1 and TRBJ2-7; the match to TRBD2 covers 12 bases. CDR3 length: 14 residues. Trimming removed 2 bases from V and 3 bases from J; junction bases left unmatched: 2. Germline CDR1 is DFQATT and CDR2 is SNEGSKA (reference sequence). DNA of the CDR3: TGCAGTGCTAGAACTAGCGGGGGGCGCTACGAGCAGTACTTC. It encodes CSARTSGGRYEQYF.

This clonotype came up a few times. The chain carries TRBV6-1 and TRBJ2-5; 10 nucleotides line up with TRBD2. The V and J ends lost 6 bases and 9 bases, in that order; junction bases with no gene match: 16. CDR1 is MNHNS, CDR2 SASEGT, per germline. CDR3 length: 16 amino acids. In DNA, the CDR3 is TGTGCCAGCAGAGATAGGACTAGCGGCTCCCCCTATGCCCAGTACTTC. The encoded protein is CASRDRTSGSPYAQYF.

This clonotype has a count of ten or more. The chain is built from TRBV4-2 and TRBJ2-7, with 9 bases that match TRBD1. The CDR3 runs 14 residues. V trimming: 11 bases; J trimming: 1 base; junction bases outside the gene matches: 9. CDR1 and CDR2 (germline): LGHNA, YNFKEQ. The DNA of the CDR3 is TGTGCCGTAAGCGCGGACAGGGGATCCTACGAGCAGTACTTC. Translated: CAVSADRGSYEQYF.

This clonotype was seen only a few times. The CDR3 loop is CSARDRKLNTEAFF. The CDR3 nucleotides are TGCAGTGCTAGGGACCGAAAACTGAACACTGAAGCTTTCTTT. The chain recombines TRBV20-1 with TRBJ1-1, with no clear D. CDR1 and CDR2 (germline): DFQATT, SNEGSKA (reference sequence). V lost 3 bases to trimming and J lost 0 bases, with 11 bases between them. CDR3 size: 14 residues.